This T cell receptor beta chain was found in a study of identical twins. There are a few counts of this clonotype. CDR3 length: 14 residues. A single record per CDR3 protein comes from TCRdb applying MiXCR to the 5' RACE reads. In the table there are hundreds of thousands of distinct CDR3 sequences, roughly 9.7% of which are singletons. These data also formed part of another study, on yellow fever vaccine responses in identical twins.

This clonotype was sampled from a woman aged 18-29 years in good health. The chain is built from TRBV21-1 and TRBJ2-7; no DNA check was done on the table's D call, TRBD2. TRBV21-1 is assigned pseudogene status. Sequenced material: CD8+ T cells sorted from blood. For the CDR3, the DNA is TGTGCCAGCCCCGGGGCTAGACCGAGTGAATGGCAGTACTTC. This encodes CASPGARPSEWQYF.